This T cell receptor (beta chain) was retrieved from a study of blood T cell repertoires in COVID-19. About the research overall: Sites across the United States, Italy and Spain contributed samples from acute and convalescent COVID-19. Nucleic acid was either cDNA or gDNA, and it came from T cells, B-cell-depleted T cells, or PBMCs.

This clone was counted between two and nine times. Germline-derived CDR1 and CDR2 are LGHNA and YNFKEQ. The CDR3 is 14 amino acids. V lost 1 base, J lost 6 bases, and 5 bases stayed unmatched. Under the authors' procedure: Amplification of reference gene primers provided the estimated nucleated cell counts. The repertoire was sequenced with immunoSEQ multiplex PCR; TCRdb's copy has only in-frame clones and lacks some. V, J and clone size were drawn from that table, and D and trimming were deduced from the DNA. This table has over 300,000 clones, about 90% appearing once. This sequence joins TRBV4-2 and TRBJ1-1; 7 nucleotides agree with TRBD1. The sample was peripheral blood. This receptor was identified in a man between 18 and 29 years old who had recovered from COVID-19. In nucleotides, the CDR3 is TGTGCCAGCAGCCAAGTTGACAGGGTACCTGAAGCTTTCTTT. It specifies CASSQVDRVPEAFF.